The rows below give T cell receptor beta chains drawn from one sample of a study of Tregs in tolerant kidney transplant recipients. Profiling relied on immunoSEQ multiplex PCR, and the TCRdb table lists in-frame clones only, not all of them. The sample records nearly 95,000 clones, approximately 93% being singletons. Sequences were derived from CD4+ T cells from blood, sampled before the transplant. Every receptor here comes from a human donor who received a combined kidney and bone marrow transplant. CDR3s include the opening cysteine and the closing phenylalanine or tryptophan. Each record gives: V gene, CDR3 protein.

V: TRBV7-9; CDR3: CASSLKQPNTGELFF
V: TRBV19; CDR3: CASSPSGLGTDEIYNEQFF
V: TRBV5-1; CDR3: CASSLETHRGTEAFF
V: TRBV5-4; CDR3: CASSAKVDTEAFF
V: TRBV10-3; CDR3: CAISEADRGKGNQPQHF
V: TRBV19; CDR3: CASSITRVDEQYF
V: TRBV27; CDR3: CASTSGSFSNEQFF
V: TRBV19; CDR3: CASSTGGRTEAFF
V: TRBV5-6; CDR3: CASQGVGTLSYEQYF
V: TRBV7-3; CDR3: CASSFPGREAFF
V: TRBV5-8; CDR3: CASSFLSYGYTF
V: TRBV5-1; CDR3: CASSLVSVTKDTQYF
V: TRBV19; CDR3: CASSMGPTGTDTQYF
V: TRBV2; CDR3: CATRRDMNTEAFF
V: TRBV4-2; CDR3: CASSRRDTGVRGTEAFF
V: TRBV5-1; CDR3: CASSSGTGEETQYF
V: TRBV28; CDR3: CASSFQGSSYNSPLHF